Following are 21 T cell receptor beta chains from one sample sequenced in a study of T cell responses to AZD1222 COVID-19 vaccine. The method was immunoSEQ multiplex PCR; TCRdb's version includes in-frame clones alone and lacks a portion of them. The sample has about 99,000 clones, roughly 88% seen once; the top ten hold around 3%. Here the sequenced sample was peripheral blood, taken on day 0 of AZD1222 vaccination. These receptors originate from an adult in good health.

Only a few counts were recorded for this clone. V is TRBV4-3 and J is TRBJ2-4; 8 bases are shared with TRBD1. CDR1 is LGHNA, CDR2 YSLEER, per germline. The CDR3 runs to 14 residues. V trimming: 3 bases; J trimming: 9 bases; junction bases outside the gene matches: 7. This chain's CDR3 is CASSQTGVSSIQYF. CDR3 DNA: TGCGCCAGCAGCCAGACAGGGGTTTCGTCCATTCAGTACTTC.

The V gene is TRBV5-1, the J gene TRBJ2-7, with no clear D. The CDR3 sequence is 13 residues long. The ends were cut back, 0 bases at V and 3 bases at J, with 7 bases in the middle. Germline lookup yields CDR1 SGHRS and CDR2 YFSETQ. The CDR3 coding sequence is TGCGCCAGCAGCTTGGGGGCCCTCTACGAGCAGTACTTC. Translating it yields CASSLGALYEQYF.

The chain uses TRBV7-2 and TRBJ1-2, with 8 bases that match TRBD1. The CDR3 length is 14 residues. Trimming removed 5 bases from V and 2 bases from J; junction bases left unmatched: 4. The germline CDR1 and CDR2 sequences are SGHTA and FQGNSA. The CDR3 is CASSPRQGNYGYTF. The CDR3 nucleotides are TGTGCCAGCAGCCCCAGACAGGGGAACTATGGCTACACCTTC.

This sequence joins TRBV6-5 and TRBJ1-1; TRBD1 matches at 7 bases. Looked up from germline, CDR1 is MNHEY and CDR2 is SVGAGI. Trimming removed 10 bases from V and 2 bases from J; junction bases left unmatched: 7. The CDR3 covers 13 residues. CDR3 region: CATRGTFNTEAFF. In nucleotides, the CDR3 is TGTGCCACCAGGGGGACATTTAACACTGAAGCTTTCTTT.

The J gene is TRBJ1-1, the V gene TRBV11-3, with D uncertain. CDR1 and CDR2 (germline): SGHNT, YENEEA. The CDR3 sequence is 13 residues long. Trimming pared 0 bases from V and 5 bases from J, leaving 7 bases between. This CDR3 reads CASSLDFGTEAFF. Written as DNA, the CDR3 is TGTGCCAGCAGCTTAGATTTTGGAACTGAAGCTTTCTTT.

V gene TRBV7-2 combines with J gene TRBJ2-3; 8 nucleotides agree with TRBD2. The germline gives CDR1 SGHTA, CDR2 FQGNSA. This CDR3 is built from 15 residues. V shed 1 base and J 5 bases; nucleotides not matched to a gene: 5. In nucleotides, the CDR3 is TGTGCCAGCAGCTTAGTGGCGGGAGGAATAGATACGCAGTATTTT. As protein: CASSLVAGGIDTQYF.

This chain connects TRBV11-2 to TRBJ2-7; perhaps TRBD1 as D (8 bases). Trimming took 5 bases from V and 4 from J, leaving 24 bases between them. CDR1 and CDR2 from the germline V gene are SGHAT and FQNNGV. This CDR3 is 17 amino acids long. As DNA, the CDR3 is TGTGCCAGCAGCCCCCCGGGGGGACAGGTCAATCCGTACGAGCAGTACTTC. Its protein is CASSPPGGQVNPYEQYF.

J is TRBJ2-7 and V is TRBV5-1; no clear D gene. CDR1 and CDR2 (germline): SGHRS, YFSETQ. This CDR3 is built from 15 residues. Trimming cost V 1 base and J 9 bases, with 20 bases left between them. CDR3 sequence (DNA): TGCGCCAGCAGCTTGTCGGAAGCTACCCCTGCCGCGCAGTACTTC. Translation gives CASSLSEATPAAQYF.

The CDR3 region has the DNA TGCAGCGTCATGGATCCGAGCTCCTACAATGAGCAGTTCTTC. It yields the protein CSVMDPSSYNEQFF. This chain connects TRBV29-1 to TRBJ2-1; no firm D call. V was clipped by 6 bases and J by 0 bases, with 12 bases between them. Germline loops: CDR1 SQVTM, CDR2 ANQGSEA. CDR3 length: 14 amino acids.

This clone was recorded once. The chain combines TRBV7-8 with TRBJ1-6; D is unclear. V gave up 5 bases and J gave up 5 bases, with 10 bases separating them. The CDR3 has 14 amino acids. Germline V CDR1 and CDR2: SGHVS, FQNEAQ. The CDR3 DNA reads TGTGCCAGCAGCAGAGACCGAAATAATTCACCCCTCCACTTT. This gives the protein CASSRDRNNSPLHF.

The DNA for the CDR3 is TGTGCCAGCAGCCAAAGACAGGGGGCGGCCAAAAACATTCAGTACTTC. The encoded protein is CASSQRQGAAKNIQYF. The chain couples TRBV14 to TRBJ2-4, with 10 bases identical to TRBD1. V lost 2 bases and J lost 1; bases outside the gene matches: 2. Germline V lookup: CDR1 SGHDN, CDR2 FVKESK. This CDR3 comprises 16 residues.

This clone was seen a single time. The rearrangement links TRBV5-1 to TRBJ2-3; 7 bases match TRBD1. Unmatched junction bases numbered 4, after V lost 4 bases and J lost 2 bases. The CDR3 covers 14 residues. Germline-derived CDR1 and CDR2 are SGHRS and YFSETQ. CDR3 coding DNA: TGCGCCAGCAGCCTGGGACAGTACACAGATACGCAGTATTTT. Translation gives CASSLGQYTDTQYF. The full variable domain, rest sourced from reference TRBV5-1 and TRBJ2-3, is KAGVTQTPRYLIKTRGQQVTLSCSPISGHRSVSWYQQTPGQGLQFLFEYFSETQRNKGNFPGRFSGRQFSNSRSEMNVSTLELGDSALYLCASSLGQYTDTQYFGPGTRLTVL.

This clone has a handful of counts. The CDR3 loop is CASSPDLYQPQHF. The CDR3 bases are TGTGCCAGCAGCCCAGACTTGTATCAGCCCCAGCATTTT. The chain joins TRBV3-1 (or the pseudogene TRBV3-2) to TRBJ1-5; no definite D call. The CDR3 is 13 residues long. Deletions cut 4 bases from V and 5 bases from J, with 9 bases between. Germline CDR1 and CDR2: LGHDT and YNNKEL (reference sequence).

Remarks on this clone: Without the conserved terminal phenylalanine or tryptophan, this CDR3 likely stems from a read error. The limits of the CDR3 on the DNA are not certain, so only TCRdb's listed CDR3 is given. J is TRBJ1-6 and V is TRBV6-4; the listed D gene, TRBD1, was not tested against the DNA. Germline values: CDR1 MRHNA, CDR2 SNTAGT. The CDR3 extends over 11 residues, inclusive of both ends. The CDR3 sequence: CASRTTESKGS.

The CDR3 spells CATSRGLVSYEQYF. The CDR3 bases are TGTGCCACCAGCAGAGGACTAGTGTCCTACGAGCAGTACTTC. This chain links TRBV15 with TRBJ2-7, with TRBD2 as a possible D gene (6 bases). Germline-derived CDR1 and CDR2 are LNHNV and YYDKDF (reference sequence). This CDR3 comprises 14 residues. V was pared by 1 base and J by 1 base, with 8 bases between.

This clone has only one observation. The CDR3 DNA is TGTGCCAGCAGCTTAGTGAGGACAGGGGCAATGAAGCAGTTCTTC. Translation: CASSLVRTGAMKQFF. The J gene is TRBJ2-1, the V gene TRBV7-9, with TRBD1 identical over 9 bases. Germline assignment: CDR1 SEHNR and CDR2 FQNEAQ (reference sequence). V lost 1 base, J lost 11 bases, and 9 bases stayed unmatched. This CDR3 region has 15 residues.

This clone was seen once. The V and J genes are TRBV6-2 or TRBV6-3 and TRBJ2-1; D unclear. The germline V gene has CDR1 MNHEY and CDR2 SVGEGT. The V end was cut by 4 bases, the J end by 14 bases, with 15 bases between. This CDR3 region has 12 residues. In DNA, the CDR3 is TGTGCCAGCAGTTCCGCCCCGCGTGGAAAGTTCTTC. It specifies CASSSAPRGKFF.

The chain couples TRBV29-1 to TRBJ1-2, with 9 bases aligning to TRBD1. CDR3 size: 12 residues. Losses at the gene ends were 8 bases for V and 8 bases for J; bases not matched to a gene: 9. CDR1 is SQVTM and CDR2 is ANQGSEA in the germline V gene. The CDR3 is CSFWDRAWGYTF. The CDR3 DNA reads as TGCAGCTTCTGGGACAGGGCGTGGGGCTACACCTTC.

V and J are TRBV9 and TRBJ2-1; 9 bases fit TRBD2. The CDR3 is 16 residues long. Germline CDR1 reads SGDLS; CDR2 reads YYNGEE. J lost 7 bases, V lost 0 bases, and 8 bases had no gene match. The DNA for the CDR3 is TGTGCCAGCAGCGTAGTCCCGGGACTAGCTGATAATGAGCAGTTCTTC. Protein product: CASSVVPGLADNEQFF.

The chain is built from TRBV18 and TRBJ2-1; D call uncertain. CDR3 length: 12 residues. V gave up 1 base and J gave up 6 bases, with 4 bases separating them. Germline-derived CDR1 and CDR2 are KGHSH and LQKENI. CDR3 sequence (DNA): TGTGCCAGCTCACCACTCGGCAATGAGCAGTTCTTC. Protein product: CASSPLGNEQFF.

The genes are TRBV18 and TRBJ1-3; D remains unclear. This CDR3 spans 18 amino acids. Germline V gives CDR1 KGHSH, CDR2 LQKENI. The V end lost 2 bases, the J end lost 2 bases, and 19 bases lay between the germline ends. CDR3 amino acids: CASSPFMTSLNPGNTIYF. The CDR3 coding sequence is TGTGCCAGCTCACCATTTATGACATCACTCAACCCTGGAAACACCATATATTTT.